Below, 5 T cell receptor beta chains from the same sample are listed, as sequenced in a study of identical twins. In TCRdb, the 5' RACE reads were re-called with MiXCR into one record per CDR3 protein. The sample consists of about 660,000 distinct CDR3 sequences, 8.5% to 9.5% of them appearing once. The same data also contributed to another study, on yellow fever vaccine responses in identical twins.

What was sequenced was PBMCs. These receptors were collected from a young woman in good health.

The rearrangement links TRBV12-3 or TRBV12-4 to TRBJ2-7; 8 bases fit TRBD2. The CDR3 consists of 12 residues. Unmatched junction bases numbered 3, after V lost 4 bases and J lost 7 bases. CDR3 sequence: CASSYTSGEQYF. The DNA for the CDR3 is TGTGCCAGCAGTTATACTAGCGGAGAGCAGTACTTC.

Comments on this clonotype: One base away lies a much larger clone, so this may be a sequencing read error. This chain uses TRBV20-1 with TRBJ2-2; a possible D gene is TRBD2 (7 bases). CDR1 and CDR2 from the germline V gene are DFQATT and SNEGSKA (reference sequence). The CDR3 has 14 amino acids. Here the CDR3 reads CSARRGGNTGELLF. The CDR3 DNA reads TGCAGTGCTAGAAGGGGGGGGAACACCGGGGAGCTGCTTTTT.

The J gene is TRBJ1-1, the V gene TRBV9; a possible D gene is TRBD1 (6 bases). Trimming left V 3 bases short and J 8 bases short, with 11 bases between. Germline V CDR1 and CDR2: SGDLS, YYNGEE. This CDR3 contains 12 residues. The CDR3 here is CASSAGGPEAFF. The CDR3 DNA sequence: TGTGCCAGCAGCGCCGGGGGCCCGGAAGCTTTCTTT.

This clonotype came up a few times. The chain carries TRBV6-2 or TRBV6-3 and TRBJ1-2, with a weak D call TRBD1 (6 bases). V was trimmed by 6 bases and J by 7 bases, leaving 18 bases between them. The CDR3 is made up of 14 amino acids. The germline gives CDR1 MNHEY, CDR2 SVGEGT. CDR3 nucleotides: TGTGCCAGCAGCGGATGGGGCCAGGGGCCTGGCTACACCTTC. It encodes CASSGWGQGPGYTF.

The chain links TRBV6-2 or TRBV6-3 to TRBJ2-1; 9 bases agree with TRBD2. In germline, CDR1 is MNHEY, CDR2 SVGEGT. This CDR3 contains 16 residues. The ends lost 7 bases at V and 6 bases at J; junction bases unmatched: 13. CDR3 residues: CASMLPGLAFGNEQFF. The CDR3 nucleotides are TGTGCCAGCATGCTACCGGGACTAGCTTTTGGCAATGAGCAGTTCTTC.